In its sample, the clone carrying this T cell receptor (beta chain) was seen a few times. This specimen comes from a study of identical twins. The CDR3 runs 13 residues. Trimming removed 8 bases from V and 4 bases from J; junction bases left unmatched: 8. Germline V gene data show CDR1 as SNHLY and CDR2 as FYNNEI. Via MiXCR, TCRdb re-called the 5' RACE reads, giving one row per CDR3 protein. The table shows fewer than 900,000 distinct CDR3 sequences, with about 20% occurring only once. These data were likewise used in another study, on T cells expressing NK-cell markers. According to that study: Among eight sequenced donors, seven carried HCMV seropositivity while one was seronegative.

Sequencing input: PBMCs. The chain employs TRBV2 and TRBJ2-7; 7 bases are a match to TRBD1. The clonotype originates from a woman aged 18 to 35 in good health. The CDR3: CASRQGREYEQYF. As DNA, the CDR3 is TGTGCCAGCCGACAGGGCAGGGAATACGAGCAGTACTTC.